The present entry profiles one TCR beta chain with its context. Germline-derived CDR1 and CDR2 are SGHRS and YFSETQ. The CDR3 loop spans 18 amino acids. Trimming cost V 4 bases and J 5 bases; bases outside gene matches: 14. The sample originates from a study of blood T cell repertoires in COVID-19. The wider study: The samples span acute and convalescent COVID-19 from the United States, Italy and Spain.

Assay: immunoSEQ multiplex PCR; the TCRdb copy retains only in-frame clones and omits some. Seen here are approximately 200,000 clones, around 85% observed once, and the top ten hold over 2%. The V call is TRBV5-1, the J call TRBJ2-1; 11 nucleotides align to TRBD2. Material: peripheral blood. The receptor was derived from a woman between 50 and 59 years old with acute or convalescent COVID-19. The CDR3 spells CASSRTATGTSGHNEQFF. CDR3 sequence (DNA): TGCGCCAGCAGCAGGACAGCCACCGGGACTAGCGGCCACAATGAGCAGTTCTTC.